These 24 T cell receptor beta chains came from one sample sequenced in a study of T cells in Graves' hyperthyroidism and ophthalmopathy. TCR beta CDR3 regions were amplified from RNA. RT-PCR in the first round (using the HTBI primer set) targeted the TCR CDR3. A single record per CDR3 protein comes from TCRdb applying MiXCR to the multiplex PCR reads. The sample records 750,000 to 950,000 distinct CDR3 sequences, about two fifths being singletons. Specimen: blood. Every receptor here comes from a man between 18 and 29 years old with Graves' hyperthyroidism.

The chain carries TRBV2 and TRBJ1-2, with D perhaps TRBD1 (5 bases). Trimming stripped 7 bases from V and 4 bases from J, with 16 bases between. The CDR3 is 14 residues long. Per germline, CDR1 SNHLY and CDR2 FYNNEI. The CDR3 coding sequence is TGTGCCAGCACGAGACAGCCTACGCCCTATGGCTACACCTTC. It codes for CASTRQPTPYGYTF.

As concerns this clonotype: The germline gene is not matched at one end of the junction; a read error may be the cause. The chain is built from TRBV7-2 and TRBJ1-1; a possible D gene is TRBD1 (6 bases). CDR3 length: 16 residues. The germline CDR1 and CDR2 sequences are SGHTA and FQGNSA. CDR3 DNA sequence: TGCGCCAGCAGCCAAGATAGGCTCCAGGGGACCACTGAAGCTTTCTTT. Protein: CASSQDRLQGTTEAFF.

This clonotype was seen ten or more times. This chain uses TRBV10-3 with TRBJ2-7, with D maybe TRBD1 (7 bases). The CDR3 length is 15 residues. V dropped 3 bases and J dropped 3 bases, with 15 bases sitting between them. Germline CDR1 and CDR2: ENHRY and SYGVKD. This CDR3 reads CAISDRGDRDYEQYF. DNA of the CDR3: TGTGCCATCAGTGATAGGGGGGACAGAGACTACGAGCAGTACTTC.

Ten or more counts support this clonotype. V gene TRBV12-3 or TRBV12-4 combines with J gene TRBJ1-5, with D unresolved. The CDR3 consists of 13 residues. The ends were cut back, 1 base at V and 7 bases at J, with 8 bases in the middle. CDR3 region: CASSLGQSQPQHF. The CDR3 nucleotides read TGTGCCAGCAGTTTAGGACAAAGCCAGCCCCAGCATTTT.

The chain links TRBV27 to TRBJ1-3, with D uncertain. CDR1 MNHEY and CDR2 SMNVEV come from the germline V gene (reference sequence). The CDR3 contains 15 residues. V lost 3 bases and J 0 bases, leaving 9 bases between the germline ends. DNA of the CDR3: TGTGCCAGCAGTTTCGGACTGATCTCTGGAAACACCATATATTTT. Its translation is CASSFGLISGNTIYF.

As for this clonotype: A much larger clone differs from this one at a single base, so this may be a read error. The rearrangement uses TRBV20-1 and TRBJ2-5; TRBD1 might be the D (6 bases). The CDR3 sequence is 14 residues long. The V gene's germline CDR1 is DFQATT and CDR2 SNEGSKA (reference sequence). Trimming removed 3 bases at V and 7 bases at J, with 18 bases between. The CDR3 DNA reads TGCAGTGCTAGTAGGAACAGGGTTTTCGGGACCCAGTACTTC. It specifies CSASRNRVFGTQYF.

Comments on this clonotype: A read error is possible here, since a much larger clone lies one base away. J is TRBJ1-2 and V is TRBV15, with D unclear. The CDR3 length is 13 residues. Looked up from germline, CDR1 is LNHNV and CDR2 is YYDKDF (reference sequence). CDR3 in amino acids: CATSRGREGGYIF. In DNA, the CDR3 is TGTGCCACCAGCAGAGGGAGGGAGGGTGGCTACATCTTC.

This clonotype was counted only a few times. At one of its ends the junction is not consistent with the germline gene, which may arise from a read error. This chain connects TRBV12-3 or TRBV12-4 to TRBJ1-1; 8 bases agree with TRBD1. CDR3 length equals 14 residues. The chain's CDR3 is CASSKGQDHTEAFF. DNA for the CDR3: TGCGCCAGCAGCAAGGGACAGGATCACACTGAAGCTTTCTTT.

The V call is TRBV2, the J call TRBJ2-2, with D perhaps TRBD1 (5 bases). V was pared by 7 bases and J by 1 base, with 10 bases between. This CDR3 has 14 amino acids. Germline values: CDR1 SNHLY, CDR2 FYNNEI. The CDR3 reads CASTTDMNTGELFF. The DNA for the CDR3 is TGTGCCAGCACCACGGACATGAACACCGGGGAGCTGTTTTTT.

About this clonotype itself: Because the CDR3 is missing its conserved closing phenylalanine or tryptophan, this is likely a read error. The chain couples TRBV7-3 to TRBJ2-7; D perhaps matches TRBD1 (6 bases). Germline CDR1 SGHTA, CDR2 FQGTGA. The V end lost 2 bases, the J end lost 3 bases, and 20 bases lay between the germline ends. This CDR3 contains 17 residues. CDR3 nucleotides: TGTGCCAGCAGCTTAGTTGATGGGGGCCTTAGTAGCTACGAGCAGTACCTC. Residues: CASSLVDGGLSSYEQYL.

The V call is TRBV29-1, the J call TRBJ1-2, with D possibly being TRBD1 (5 bases). The CDR3 is made up of 14 amino acids. Germline-derived CDR1 and CDR2 are SQVTM and ANQGSEA. The V end was cut by 3 bases, the J end by 4 bases, with 15 bases between. The CDR3 DNA reads TGCAGCGTTGATGCGGGAGACAGACCCTATGGCTACACCTTC. It encodes CSVDAGDRPYGYTF.

The gene calls are TRBV7-8 and TRBJ1-4, with D perhaps TRBD1 (5 bases). V shed 4 bases and J shed 1 base, with 16 bases lying between them. The CDR3 spans 17 residues. CDR1 and CDR2 (germline): SGHVS, FQNEAQ. CDR3 amino acids: CASSSRGLARTNEKLFF. CDR3 coding DNA: TGTGCCAGCAGCTCCCGGGGGTTGGCGAGAACTAATGAAAAACTGTTTTTT. Full variable domain (rest looked up from reference TRBV7-8 and TRBJ1-4): GAGVSQSPRYKVAKRGQDVALRCDPISGHVSLFWYQQALGQGPEFLTYFQNEAQLDKSGLPSDRFFAERPEGSVSTLKIQRTQQEDSAVYLCASSSRGLARTNEKLFFGSGTQLSVL.

A few counts support this clonotype. The chain uses TRBV7-2 and TRBJ1-3, with D possibly matching TRBD1 (5 bases). Trimming cost V 6 bases and J 5 bases, with 17 bases left between them. CDR1 is SGHTA, CDR2 FQGNSA, per germline. This CDR3 spans 15 amino acids. In DNA form, the CDR3 reads TGTGCCAGCAGTCGCGAAGGAGTGGACAGAAACACCATATATTTT. It is translated as CASSREGVDRNTIYF.

The chain recombines TRBV20-1 with TRBJ2-5, with 8 bases matching TRBD1. This CDR3 is 12 amino acids long. V lost 8 bases and J lost 3; bases outside the gene matches: 5. Germline loops: CDR1 DFQATT, CDR2 SNEGSKA (reference sequence). The CDR3 bases are TGCAGTATGGACAGGGTAGAAGAGACCCAGTACTTC. Amino acid sequence: CSMDRVEETQYF.

This clonotype has more than one count but fewer than ten. This rearrangement joins TRBV5-1 to TRBJ2-7; D call uncertain. Germline loops: CDR1 SGHRS, CDR2 YFSETQ. Trimming took 0 bases from V and 5 from J, leaving 12 bases between them. There are 14 residues in the CDR3. The chain's CDR3 is CASSLGVSSNEQYF. DNA of the CDR3: TGCGCCAGCAGCTTGGGAGTCAGTTCAAACGAGCAGTACTTC.

The chain is built from TRBV5-8 and TRBJ1-1; 8 bases align to TRBD1. The CDR3 consists of 16 residues. CDR1 SGHTS and CDR2 YDEGEE come from the germline V gene. The trim removed 4 bases at V and 5 bases at J, leaving 13 bases unmatched. Here the CDR3 reads CASSPDRVSLATEAFF. The CDR3 nucleotides are TGTGCCAGCAGCCCGGACAGGGTCTCGCTTGCGACTGAAGCTTTCTTT.

This clonotype was counted many times. The V gene is TRBV4-1, the J gene TRBJ2-7; D call uncertain. The CDR3 is 15 amino acids. V was cut by 1 base and J by 0 bases, with 10 bases left in between. Germline loops: CDR1 MGHRA, CDR2 YSYEKL. DNA for the CDR3: TGCGCCAGCAGCCAAGTGTGGCAGAGCTCCTACGAGCAGTACTTC. This sequence encodes CASSQVWQSSYEQYF.

This clonotype was counted ten times or more. The CDR3 loop reads CSVQDGANQPQHF. CDR3 bases: TGCAGCGTACAGGACGGGGCTAATCAGCCCCAGCATTTT. The chain recombines TRBV29-1 with TRBJ1-5; D might be TRBD1 (5 bases). The V and J ends lost 6 bases and 4 bases respectively, with 13 bases between them. Germline CDR1 is SQVTM and CDR2 is ANQGSEA. The CDR3 consists of 13 residues.

In regard to this clonotype: This may stem from a read error, because a much larger clone lies one nucleotide away. J is TRBJ2-2 and V is TRBV15; 7 bases map to TRBD1. Germline lookup yields CDR1 LNHNV and CDR2 YYDKDF (reference sequence). V lost 4 bases, J lost 1 base, and 9 bases stayed unmatched. The CDR3 is made up of 17 amino acids. The CDR3 DNA follows: TGTGCCACCAGCACCCGTACCGGGACAGTGAACACCGGGGAGCTGTTTTTT. The encoded protein is CATSTRTGTVNTGELFF.

This clonotype has at least ten counts. The chain joins TRBV7-9 to TRBJ2-7; no firm D call. The CDR3 is 12 residues long. Germline V gene data show CDR1 as SEHNR and CDR2 as FQNEAQ (reference sequence). Trimming took off 5 bases at V and 6 bases at J, with 11 bases between the two ends. CDR3 DNA sequence: TGTGCCAGCAGCCCGGCCGGAAGCGAGCAGTACTTC. This translates into CASSPAGSEQYF.

This clonotype has more than one count but fewer than ten. The rearrangement uses TRBV7-8 and TRBJ2-5, with D perhaps given as TRBD1 or TRBD2 (5 bases each). Per the germline V gene, CDR1 is SGHVS and CDR2 is FQNEAQ. The CDR3 covers 13 residues. V was clipped by 7 bases and J by 5 bases, with 14 bases between them. DNA for the CDR3: TGTGCCAGCACCCCCGGGGCAGGGGAGACCCAGTACTTC. Protein product: CASTPGAGETQYF.

The CDR3 DNA reads TGTGCCAGCAGCCCCCAGGGACAGGGAACGTCTGAAGCTTTCTTT. Protein sequence: CASSPQGQGTSEAFF. The chain uses TRBV7-9 and TRBJ1-1, with 9 bases aligning to TRBD1. Losses at the gene ends were 5 bases for V and 6 bases for J; bases not matched to a gene: 10. This CDR3 comprises 15 residues. Germline V gene sequence: CDR1 SEHNR, CDR2 FQNEAQ (reference sequence).

This clonotype was observed a handful of times. V is TRBV20-1 and J is TRBJ1-5; 7 nucleotides line up with TRBD1. The CDR3 has 13 residues. Germline V gives CDR1 DFQATT, CDR2 SNEGSKA (reference sequence). Unmatched junction bases numbered 6, after V lost 5 bases and J lost 5 bases. The CDR3 loop is CSAEATGDQPQHF. In DNA, the CDR3 is TGCAGTGCTGAAGCAACAGGGGATCAGCCCCAGCATTTT.

V usage is TRBV20-1 and J usage is TRBJ2-5; D remains unclear. The CDR3 spans 10 residues. CDR1 is DFQATT and CDR2 is SNEGSKA in the germline V gene (reference sequence). The CDR3 spells CSPRSEAQYF. CDR3 sequence (DNA): TGCAGCCCCAGAAGCGAGGCCCAGTACTTC.